Listed below are T cell receptor beta chains from one sample, sequenced in a study of CD8 T cells in Susac syndrome. TCRdb reprocessed the immunoSEQ multiplex PCR reads with MiXCR, giving one entry per CDR3 protein. This sample yields around 150,000 distinct CDR3 sequences, of which roughly 95% are seen a single time; 0.11% belongs to the top ten. The sample consisted of CD4+ T cells from PBMCs. Source of these receptors: a human donor with multiple sclerosis. Both conserved end residues are part of each CDR3. Fields, in order: J gene, D gene, clone size, V gene, CDR3 DNA, CDR3 protein. D genes are given only for firm matches. Expanded clones get a size class; other rows say once, few or many, or leave the size out.

>TRBJ2-1|TRBD2|once|TRBV20-1
TGCAGTGCTAGTAGCGGGAGGATGTACAATGAGCAGTTCTTC
CSASSGRMYNEQFF
>TRBJ1-1|NA|NA|TRBV7-2
TGTGCCAGCAGCACCCGGTTAGGCGGGGGAAACACTGAAGCTTTCTTT
CASSTRLGGGNTEAFF
>TRBJ1-2|NA|NA|TRBV3-1
TGTGCCAGCAGCCGCACGGGCAGGGCCTATGGCTACACCTTC
CASSRTGRAYGYTF
>TRBJ1-3|NA|NA|TRBV3-1
TGTGCCAGCAGCCACAGCTCTGGAAACACCATATATTTT
CASSHSSGNTIYF
>TRBJ2-7|NA|NA|TRBV4-1
TGCGCCAGCAGCCAAGGAGCGGGACACCTCTCCTACGAGCAGTACTTC
CASSQGAGHLSYEQYF
>TRBJ1-1|NA|NA|TRBV27
TGTGCCAGCAGTTTACGGGCACAGGGTTGGGCTTTCTTT
CASSLRAQGWAFF
>TRBJ1-2|TRBD1|NA|TRBV27
TGTGCCAGCAGTTTTAGCGGGACAGTTTATGGCTACACCTTC
CASSFSGTVYGYTF
>TRBJ2-1|NA|NA|TRBV11-2
TGTGCCAGCAGCTCCTTGACAGGCAGCTCCTACAATGAGCAGTTCTTC
CASSSLTGSSYNEQFF
>TRBJ2-3|NA|NA|TRBV20-1
TGCAGTGCTAGAGATTCACTGCCCCCAGATACGCAGTATTTT
CSARDSLPPDTQYF
>TRBJ1-2|NA|NA|TRBV5-1
TGCGCCAGCAAGGGGGACACCTATGGCTACACCTTC
CASKGDTYGYTF
>TRBJ1-2|NA|NA|TRBV30
TGTGCCTGGACCTTGAGAGGCCCGTCGAGTGGCTACACCTTC
CAWTLRGPSSGYTF
>TRBJ2-6|NA|NA|TRBV24-1
TGTGCCACCGCGGGGCGAGGGGTCGGGGCCAACGTCCTGACTTTC
CATAGRGVGANVLTF
>TRBJ2-6|NA|NA|TRBV30
TGTGCCTGGAGTGAAGGGACTGGGGCCAACGTCCTGACTTTC
CAWSEGTGANVLTF
>TRBJ2-3|TRBD1|NA|TRBV24-1
TGTGCCACCAGTGATTTTTCAGGGGGCGCTGGATGGAATACGCAGTATTTT
CATSDFSGGAGWNTQYF
>TRBJ1-5|NA|few|TRBV28
TGTGCCAGCAGTACTGGGAATCAGCCCCAGCATTTT
CASSTGNQPQHF
>TRBJ1-1|NA|NA|TRBV7-3
TGTGCCAGCAGCCTGGGGGCTTCGAACACTGAAGCTTTCTTT
CASSLGASNTEAFF
>TRBJ1-1|NA|NA|TRBV6-1
TGTGCCATCAGTGAAAGGGGTGGCACTGAAGCTTTCTTT
CAISERGGTEAFF
>TRBJ2-7|NA|once|TRBV6-5
TGTGCCAGTTTGCTCGCAGGGGTTACCGACGAGCAGTACTTC
CASLLAGVTDEQYF